These 12 T cell receptor beta chains originate from one sample sequenced in a study of breast tumors, draining lymph nodes, adjacent tissues. MiXCR was run by TCRdb on the multiplex PCR reads, yielding one entry per CDR3 protein. Of fewer than 7,500 distinct CDR3 sequences listed, roughly 43% are singletons. The source material was tumor-adjacent breast tissue. Every receptor here comes from a female donor with breast cancer. Some clones in this sample may be carry-over from other donors' samples.

The rearrangement joins TRBV6-2 or TRBV6-3 to TRBJ1-2; TRBD1 is a possible D gene (5 bases). The CDR3 runs to 15 residues. Germline CDR1 and CDR2: MNHEY and SVGEGT. V was trimmed by 0 bases and J by 4 bases, leaving 12 bases between them. The CDR3 DNA sequence: TGTGCCAGCAGTTACTCGTGGGGCACGGGCTATGGCTACACCTTC. This encodes CASSYSWGTGYGYTF.

This clonotype was observed at least ten times. The chain has TRBV6-1 and TRBJ2-4; 8 bases match TRBD2. J gave up 8 bases and V 4 bases, and 1 base lay outside the gene matches. Germline-derived CDR1 and CDR2 are MNHNS and SASEGT. This CDR3 is built from 12 residues. The CDR3 here is CASSALADIQYF. In DNA form, the CDR3 reads TGTGCCAGCAGTGCACTAGCGGACATTCAGTACTTC.

The table lists this clonotype with many counts. The rearrangement links TRBV14 to TRBJ2-1, with 8 bases lining up with TRBD2. V shed 5 bases and J 2 bases; nucleotides not matched to a gene: 8. The CDR3 loop spans 16 amino acids. Germline V gene sequence: CDR1 SGHDN, CDR2 FVKESK. Written as DNA, the CDR3 is TGTGCCAGCAGCGTTGTGGGTAGCGGGGCCTACAATGAGCAGTTCTTC. Translated: CASSVVGSGAYNEQFF.

The sample holds many counts of this clonotype. CDR3 sequence: CASSEAVQTRAYNEQFF. The CDR3 DNA sequence: TGTGCCAGCAGTGAAGCGGTCCAAACACGGGCCTACAATGAGCAGTTCTTC. The chain has TRBV2 and TRBJ2-1, with D hard to call. Per germline, CDR1 SNHLY and CDR2 FYNNEI. V lost 0 bases and J 2 bases, leaving 14 bases between the germline ends. The CDR3 loop spans 17 amino acids.

The table lists this clonotype with a count of one. V and J are TRBV27 and TRBJ1-6, with 9 bases identical to TRBD1. The ends lost 6 bases at V and 9 bases at J; junction bases unmatched: 12. Germline V lookup: CDR1 MNHEY, CDR2 SMNVEV (reference sequence). CDR3 size: 16 residues. CDR3 sequence reads: CASRRRDREVGSPLHF. Here the CDR3 DNA reads TGTGCCAGCAGACGCAGGGACAGGGAAGTGGGTTCACCCCTCCACTTT.

This clonotype occurred many times. The chain is built from TRBV20-1 and TRBJ1-1; D may be TRBD1 (6 bases). Germline V gene sequence: CDR1 DFQATT, CDR2 SNEGSKA (reference sequence). This CDR3 is 15 amino acids long. The V gene lost 0 bases and the J gene lost 1 base, with 12 bases spanning the gap. The CDR3 loop reads CSARDGGPRNTEAFF. Written as DNA, the CDR3 is TGCAGTGCTAGAGATGGGGGGCCGCGGAACACTGAAGCTTTCTTT.

This chain connects TRBV6-1 to TRBJ2-3, with TRBD2 matching over 9 bases. Unmatched junction bases numbered 2, after V lost 8 bases and J lost 2 bases. Germline V gene data show CDR1 as MNHNS and CDR2 as SASEGT. The CDR3 length is 13 residues. CDR3 region: CASLAGNTDTQYF. CDR3 in DNA: TGTGCCAGCCTAGCGGGGAACACAGATACGCAGTATTTT.

This clonotype turned up a few times. The rearrangement links TRBV30 to TRBJ1-1; 7 bases align to TRBD1. Trimming cost V 0 bases and J 7 bases; bases outside gene matches: 5. Germline loops: CDR1 GTSNPN, CDR2 SVGIG (reference sequence). The CDR3 is made up of 13 amino acids. For the CDR3, the DNA is TGTGCCTGGAGTGTATTTGGGGACAGTGAAGCTTTCTTT. Protein sequence: CAWSVFGDSEAFF.

This clonotype appeared many times. This rearrangement joins TRBV5-1 to TRBJ1-1; no reliable D call. CDR3 length equals 14 residues. The germline V and J ends were trimmed by 4 bases and 7 bases, with 17 bases remaining between them. The germline CDR1 and CDR2 sequences are SGHRS and YFSETQ. The DNA for the CDR3 is TGCGCCAGCAGCACCACGCACGCGAGCCGTGAAGCTTTCTTT. It encodes CASSTTHASREAFF.

This clonotype rates as medium-sized. CDR3 in amino acids: CASSLEGPWEGRNEQFF. DNA of the CDR3: TGTGCCAGCAGCTTAGAGGGTCCGTGGGAGGGCCGGAATGAGCAGTTCTTC. The rearrangement uses TRBV7-6 and TRBJ2-1; TRBD2 matches 7 bases. Germline V CDR1 and CDR2: SGHVS, FNYEAQ. CDR3 size: 17 residues. Trimming took 1 base from V and 7 from J; bases not matched to a gene: 13.

The genes are TRBV2 and TRBJ2-5; 8 positions match TRBD2. The V and J ends lost 5 bases and 5 bases, in that order; junction bases with no gene match: 10. Germline values: CDR1 SNHLY, CDR2 FYNNEI. This CDR3 has 15 amino acids. The CDR3 bases are TGTGCCAGCAGTTTTTCCCGGCGGGAGGCCGAGACCCAGTACTTC. It encodes CASSFSRREAETQYF.

The V gene is TRBV30, the J gene TRBJ2-7, with TRBD2 matching over 11 bases. V was clipped by 5 bases and J by 7 bases; unmatched bases: 7. The V gene's germline CDR1 is GTSNPN and CDR2 SVGIG (reference sequence). This CDR3 region has 13 residues. The CDR3 reads CAWDSGRAGEQYF. The CDR3 DNA reads as TGTGCCTGGGATAGCGGGAGGGCGGGAGAGCAGTACTTC.